Shown below are 17 T cell receptor beta chains from a single sample sequenced in a study of early T cells in non-severe SARS-CoV-2 infection. MiXCR, run by TCRdb on the 5' RACE reads, gives a single entry per CDR3 protein. The sample lists some 62,000 distinct CDR3 sequences, around 9.9% seen once, with 1.2% in the top ten. The sequencing input was whole blood. These receptors were taken from an adult who was a healthcare worker with PCR-confirmed SARS-CoV-2 infection or an uninfected control (not recorded which).

The chain joins TRBV3-1 to TRBJ2-1; the D gene is possibly TRBD2 (6 bases). The V and J ends lost 0 bases and 0 bases respectively, with 9 bases between them. CDR1 and CDR2 from the germline V gene are LGHDT and YNNKEL (reference sequence). This CDR3 comprises 16 residues. DNA for the CDR3: TGTGCCAGCAGCCAAGATGCGGGGAGCTCCTACAATGAGCAGTTCTTC. Translating it yields CASSQDAGSSYNEQFF.

This clonotype turned up a few times. The rearrangement uses TRBV27 and TRBJ1-1; 7 positions agree with TRBD1. Unmatched junction bases numbered 5, after V lost 6 bases and J lost 4 bases. The CDR3 is 13 residues long. Germline V gene lookup returns CDR1 MNHEY and CDR2 SMNVEV (reference sequence). DNA for the CDR3: TGTGCCAGCAGGAGACAGGGTAGCACTGAAGCTTTCTTT. Translated: CASRRQGSTEAFF.

CDR3 amino acids: CASGGGLNNQPQHF. CDR3 nucleotides: TGTGCCAGCGGAGGGGGGCTAAACAATCAGCCCCAGCATTTT. This chain connects TRBV12-3 or TRBV12-4 to TRBJ1-5, with a possible D match to TRBD1 (6 bases). This CDR3 has 14 amino acids. The germline V and J ends were trimmed by 8 bases and 3 bases, with 14 bases remaining between them.

This clonotype was counted only a few times. The J gene is TRBJ2-5, the V gene TRBV11-2; D is undetermined. The CDR3 is 13 amino acids. Germline CDR1 reads SGHAT; CDR2 reads FQNNGV. V was trimmed by 0 bases and J by 5 bases, leaving 7 bases between them. The CDR3 DNA reads as TGTGCCAGCAGCTTAGATGGTTTGGAGACCCAGTACTTC. Its protein is CASSLDGLETQYF.

CDR3 nucleotides: TGTGCCAGCAGCCGGCTCCACACCGGGGAGCTGTTTTTT. The encoded protein is CASSRLHTGELFF. The V call is TRBV2, the J call TRBJ2-2; D gene uncertain. Germline V gene lookup returns CDR1 SNHLY and CDR2 FYNNEI. The CDR3 loop spans 13 amino acids. The V and J ends lost 6 bases and 3 bases respectively, with 8 bases between them.

The chain combines TRBV12-3 or TRBV12-4 with TRBJ2-1; D might be TRBD1 (5 bases). Trimming removed 3 bases from V and 7 bases from J, with 10 bases in between. The CDR3 spans 13 residues. The CDR3 DNA reads as TGTGCCAGCAGTTTTAGGACAAGGAATGAGCAGTTCTTC. This sequence encodes CASSFRTRNEQFF.

This clonotype came up many times. The V and J genes are TRBV7-9 and TRBJ2-1; 12 bases are a match to TRBD2. Germline lookup yields CDR1 SEHNR and CDR2 FQNEAQ (reference sequence). V lost 3 bases and J lost 1; bases outside the gene matches: 1. The CDR3 loop spans 16 amino acids. The CDR3 sequence: CASSLTSGGSYNEQFF. The CDR3 region has the DNA TGTGCCAGCAGCTTGACTAGCGGGGGATCCTACAATGAGCAGTTCTTC.

This clonotype was observed at least ten times. This chain links TRBV5-5 with TRBJ2-7, with D perhaps TRBD1 (7 bases). V gave up 5 bases and J gave up 6 bases, with 27 bases separating them. The CDR3 runs to 17 residues. Germline CDR1 is SGHKS and CDR2 is YYEKEE (reference sequence). DNA for the CDR3: TGTGCCAGCAGACTCCCGGGACAGTTCCCGGGGGCGCGCGAGCAGTACGTC. Its translation is CASRLPGQFPGAREQYV.

This clonotype was recorded many times. The rearrangement links TRBV5-1 to TRBJ2-1; D is perhaps TRBD1 or TRBD2 (5 bases each). The germline CDR1 and CDR2 sequences are SGHRS and YFSETQ. There are 12 residues in the CDR3. V was pared by 7 bases and J by 3 bases, with 8 bases between. The CDR3 protein is CASGDVYNEQFF. The CDR3, as DNA: TGCGCCAGCGGGGACGTCTACAATGAGCAGTTCTTC.

The chain joins TRBV2 to TRBJ2-7, with D unresolved. The length of the CDR3 is 13 residues. V lost 4 bases, J lost 5 bases, and 12 bases lay in between. Germline V gene lookup returns CDR1 SNHLY and CDR2 FYNNEI. In DNA form, the CDR3 reads TGTGCCAGCAGTGGAAGCGTTTCGAACGAGCAGTACGTC. This codes for CASSGSVSNEQYV.

This clonotype was picked up a small number of times. This sequence joins TRBV18 and TRBJ1-3; the D gene is possibly TRBD1 (5 bases). CDR1 is KGHSH and CDR2 is LQKENI in the germline V gene. Deletions cut 0 bases from V and 3 bases from J, with 12 bases between. This CDR3 region has 16 residues. CDR3 amino acids: CASSPPAGTGGNTIYF. For the CDR3, the DNA is TGTGCCAGCTCACCACCCGCAGGGACGGGTGGAAACACCATATATTTT.

Turning to this clonotype: The junction departs from germline at one end; a sequencing error may be responsible. The chain links TRBV7-6 to TRBJ2-3; D gene ambiguous. Germline assignment: CDR1 SGHVS and CDR2 FNYEAQ. This CDR3 is 13 amino acids long. The CDR3 bases are TGTGCCAGCAGCTTAGCCCTTACAGATTCGCAGTATTTT. Amino acids: CASSLALTDSQYF.

V is TRBV6-2 or TRBV6-3 and J is TRBJ2-3, with D possibly TRBD1 on 6 matching bases. V was shortened by 7 bases and J by 4 bases, with 15 bases between the two germline ends. The CDR3 sequence is 14 residues long. Germline assignment: CDR1 MNHEY and CDR2 SVGEGT. CDR3 nucleotides: TGTGCCAGCAAACTACAGGGACCCGCAGATACGCAGTATTTT. Residues: CASKLQGPADTQYF.

In its sample, this clonotype was seen many times. J is TRBJ1-2 and V is TRBV3-1, with 7 bases aligning to TRBD1. V trimming: 1 base; J trimming: 0 bases; junction bases outside the gene matches: 5. The CDR3 runs to 16 residues. CDR1 and CDR2 from the germline V gene are LGHDT and YNNKEL (reference sequence). CDR3 region: CASSQGDRAANYGYTF. The CDR3, as DNA: TGTGCCAGCAGCCAAGGAGACAGGGCTGCTAACTATGGCTACACCTTC.

In its sample, this clonotype was seen a few times. The DNA of the CDR3 is TGTGCCAGCAGCTTATCGGGCTGGGGGACTGAAGCTTTCTTT. Its protein product is CASSLSGWGTEAFF. The V and J genes are TRBV7-9 and TRBJ1-1; D is possibly TRBD1 (5 bases). The CDR3 has 14 residues. The V end lost 2 bases, the J end lost 5 bases, and 12 bases lay between the germline ends. The germline gives CDR1 SEHNR, CDR2 FQNEAQ (reference sequence).

The V gene is TRBV5-5, the J gene TRBJ1-6; possible D gene TRBD1, 6 bases. The CDR3 has 16 residues. V dropped 5 bases and J dropped 4 bases, with 16 bases sitting between them. Germline assignment: CDR1 SGHKS and CDR2 YYEKEE (reference sequence). CDR3 in DNA: TGTGCCAGCAGTTTAGACCCAGGGGATTATAATTCACCCCTCCACTTT. Translated, it gives CASSLDPGDYNSPLHF.

This clonotype was seen a few times. This chain connects TRBV20-1 to TRBJ1-1; tentatively, D is TRBD1 (6 bases). Per the germline V gene, CDR1 is DFQATT and CDR2 is SNEGSKA (reference sequence). Trimming removed 3 bases at V and 8 bases at J, with 22 bases between. The CDR3 is made up of 15 amino acids. The CDR3 region is CSASHGGRRGDEAFF. CDR3 bases: TGCAGTGCTAGCCATGGAGGTCGCAGGGGTGACGAAGCTTTCTTT.